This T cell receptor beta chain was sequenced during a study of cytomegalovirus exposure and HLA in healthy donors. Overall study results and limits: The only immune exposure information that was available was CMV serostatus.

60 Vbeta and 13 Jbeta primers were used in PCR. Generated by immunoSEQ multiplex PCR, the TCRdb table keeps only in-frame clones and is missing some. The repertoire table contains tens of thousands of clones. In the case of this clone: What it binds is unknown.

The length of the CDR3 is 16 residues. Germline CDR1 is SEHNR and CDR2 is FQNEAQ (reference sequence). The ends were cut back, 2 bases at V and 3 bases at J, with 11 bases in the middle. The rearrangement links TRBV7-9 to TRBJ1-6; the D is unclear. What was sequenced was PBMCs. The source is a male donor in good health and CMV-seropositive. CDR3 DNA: TGTGCCAGCAGCTTAAAGGGAGTGGGCTATAATTCACCCCTCCACTTT. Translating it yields CASSLKGVGYNSPLHF.